This T cell receptor beta chain comes out of a study of blood T cell repertoires in COVID-19. Turning to the study itself: COVID-19 samples from acute and convalescent phases originated in the United States, Italy and Spain.

Germline values: CDR1 SGHKS, CDR2 YYEKEE (reference sequence). The CDR3 totals 16 residues. V lost 1 base, J lost 1 base, and 12 bases lay in between. In the authors' methods: Reference gene primer amplification gave nucleated cell count estimates. Clones were read by immunoSEQ multiplex PCR, and TCRdb kept only the in-frame ones, dropping some. D and trimming were read from the DNA, whereas the V and J calls and clone size are those reported in that table. The sample carries around 85,000 clones, around 89% recorded once. The TCR sequence derives from a woman older than 75 with active or convalescent COVID-19. Sequencing was carried out using peripheral blood. The chain recombines TRBV5-5 with TRBJ1-5; no clear D gene. The CDR3 here is CASSLRVGGSNQPQHF. CDR3 sequence (DNA): TGTGCCAGCAGCTTGAGGGTTGGAGGAAGCAATCAGCCCCAGCATTTT.